This TCR beta chain was sequenced for a study of T cell changes during pregnancy in multiple sclerosis. The germline CDR1 and CDR2 sequences are MNHEY and SMNVEV (reference sequence). The length of the CDR3 is 14 residues. V was clipped by 4 bases and J by 1 base; unmatched bases: 3. Data came from immunoSEQ multiplex PCR; TCRdb stores just in-frame clones and leaves some out. The sample yields 90,000 to 100,000 clones, 92% seen once. A word on this clone: Other nucleotide sequences in the sample specify the same CDR3.

The clonotype was recovered from a female donor in good health, enrolled as a control in a pregnancy study. V usage is TRBV27 and J usage is TRBJ2-7, with 8 bases lining up with TRBD2. Sequencing was performed on peripheral blood, taken after pregnancy. This CDR3 reads CASSSGGASYEQYF. The CDR3 DNA is TGTGCCAGCAGTTCCGGGGGGGCTTCCTACGAGCAGTACTTC.